The T cell receptor (beta chain) described here comes from a study of memory CD4+ T cells and cytomegalovirus serostatus. At the level of the study: This sample comes from healthy Belgian adults, under 10 CMV seropositive, 24 seronegative.

This clone was picked up a small number of times. Its antigen is not identified. Single viable CD3+CD4+CD8-CD45RO+ cells were sorted as the memory CD4+ T cells. Serostatus was set by detecting CMV pp150, pp28, p38, p52 IgG. Here immunoSEQ multiplex PCR was the method, and the copy in TCRdb shows in-frame clones only, minus some. The sample has 35,000 to 45,000 clones, 75% to 85% seen once; the top ten hold approximately 0.8%. The CDR3 extends over 18 amino acids. The V gene lost 0 bases and the J gene lost 0 bases, with 15 bases spanning the gap. CDR1 and CDR2 from the germline V gene are SGHVS and FQNEAQ. Study-wide results and caveats: Of under 200 reported CMV TCRbeta sequences, around 63 were found in memory CD4+ repertoires. The CMV-associated TCR signature appears largely within the CD4+ memory repertoire.

The receptor was derived from an adult in good health and CMV-seronegative. The sample was memory CD4+ T cells from blood. The V gene is TRBV7-8, the J gene TRBJ2-1; D might be TRBD2 (6 bases). CDR3 loop: CASSLARRDSVSYNEQFF. The CDR3 DNA reads TGTGCCAGCAGCTTAGCGCGGCGGGACTCGGTCTCCTACAATGAGCAGTTCTTC.